This TCR beta chain derives from a study of cytomegalovirus exposure and HLA in healthy donors. The germline gives CDR1 SGHVS, CDR2 FNYEAQ. The V end lost 3 bases, the J end lost 6 bases, and 13 bases lay between the germline ends. This CDR3 contains 14 residues. Comment on this clone: As yet, its antigen is unknown.

Study-level results: Cytomegalovirus status, reportedly, was diagnosed with high specificity and sensitivity by the classifier.

13 Jbeta primers and 60 Vbeta primers were used for the PCR. Under the authors' procedure: Later work found around 80 million unique TCR beta chains, with some 11 million shared. TCRdb's copy holds only in-frame clones and misses some; the assay was immunoSEQ multiplex PCR. D and trimming come from the DNA, and the V and J calls and clone size come from that table. The sample lists 70,000 to 95,000 clones, around 80% seen once, with 2% to 2.5% in the top ten. V and J are TRBV7-6 and TRBJ2-3; the D gene is possibly TRBD2 (6 bases). The TCR comes from a man aged 18 to 35 in good health and CMV-seronegative. The sequenced sample was PBMCs. DNA of the CDR3: TGTGCCAGCAGCTTTTCCAGGCGGGACGATACGCAGTATTTT. Translating gives CASSFSRRDDTQYF.